Listed here are 21 T cell receptor beta chains from one sample, sequenced in a study of OX40 agonist ivuxolimab in advanced cancers. TCRdb keeps only in-frame clones here, not all; method: immunoSEQ multiplex PCR. The table lists 70,000 or so clones, around nine tenths of them singletons. This material consisted of CD4+ or CD8+ T cells sorted from blood, taken in a trial of the OX40 agonist ivuxolimab. These receptors were taken from an adult with an advanced solid tumor such as melanoma, head and neck, liver or kidney cancer.

This chain connects TRBV5-5 to TRBJ2-7, with 9 bases identical to TRBD2. Germline V gene data show CDR1 as SGHKS and CDR2 as YYEKEE (reference sequence). The CDR3 is 15 residues long. After removal of 0 bases from V and 2 bases from J, the junction contained 3 bases not matched to a gene. For the CDR3, the DNA is TGTGCCAGCAGCTTGGTAGCGGGGGATACCTACGAGCAGTACTTC. This codes for CASSLVAGDTYEQYF.

V and J are TRBV7-9 and TRBJ2-2; D is unclear. The CDR3 is made up of 12 amino acids. Germline lookup yields CDR1 SEHNR and CDR2 FQNEAQ (reference sequence). V was pared by 6 bases and J by 5 bases, with 7 bases between. Here the CDR3 reads CASSSGTGELFF. The CDR3 nucleotides are TGTGCCAGCAGTTCCGGGACCGGGGAGCTGTTTTTT. The variable domain in full, with the rest retrieved from reference TRBV7-9 and TRBJ2-2, is DTGVSQNPRHKITKRGQNVTFRCDPISEHNRLYWYRQTLGQGPEFLTYFQNEAQLEKSRLLSDRFSAERPKGSFSTLEIQRTEQGDSAMYLCASSSGTGELFFGEGSRLTVL.

This chain uses TRBV14 with TRBJ2-2; possible D gene TRBD1, 6 bases. Germline CDR1 reads SGHDN; CDR2 reads FVKESK. The CDR3 has 14 amino acids. The germline V and J ends were trimmed by 1 base and 4 bases, with 7 bases remaining between them. CDR3 sequence: CASSQGTVTGELFF. The CDR3 nucleotides read TGTGCCAGCAGCCAAGGGACAGTCACCGGGGAGCTGTTTTTT.

This chain links TRBV19 with TRBJ1-6, with a possible D match to TRBD1 (6 bases). V gave up 5 bases and J gave up 3 bases, with 14 bases separating them. The CDR3 is 16 amino acids. Germline CDR1 reads LNHDA; CDR2 reads SQIVND (reference sequence). The CDR3 DNA reads as TGTGCCAGTAGTTGGGGCGGGGGCGGCTATAATTCACCCCTCCACTTT. This translates into CASSWGGGGYNSPLHF.

This rearrangement joins TRBV2 to TRBJ2-7; TRBD2 aligns across 7 bases. The CDR3 spans 15 residues. Unmatched junction bases numbered 8, after V lost 5 bases and J lost 1 base. The germline gives CDR1 SNHLY, CDR2 FYNNEI. The CDR3 is CASSSGGGYSYEQYF. CDR3 coding DNA: TGTGCCAGCAGTTCTGGGGGGGGATATTCCTACGAGCAGTACTTC.

In its sample, this clone was seen a few times. V is TRBV4-2 and J is TRBJ2-7, with D perhaps assigned TRBD1 or TRBD2 (6 bases each). The CDR3 is made up of 13 amino acids. The ends were cut back, 4 bases at V and 2 bases at J, with 9 bases in the middle. Germline CDR1 LGHNA, CDR2 YNFKEQ. This CDR3 reads CASSPGGPYEQYF. The CDR3 DNA follows: TGTGCCAGCAGCCCCGGGGGCCCCTACGAGCAGTACTTC.

There are a few counts of this clone. Relative to the germline gene, one junction end is altered; a read error may explain this. The chain recombines TRBV7-3 with TRBJ1-1; unclear D gene. CDR1 and CDR2 from the germline V gene are SGHTA and FQGTGA. This CDR3 has 14 residues. The CDR3 spells CASSLPGPNAEAFF. CDR3 nucleotides: TGTGCCAGCAGCTTACCGGGTCCGAACGCTGAAGCTTTCTTT.

The J gene is TRBJ2-7, the V gene TRBV18; tentative D call: TRBD1 (5 bases). Per germline, CDR1 KGHSH and CDR2 LQKENI. V was cut by 2 bases and J by 3 bases, with 14 bases left in between. There are 15 residues in the CDR3. The CDR3 region is CASSPSSTAFYEQYF. DNA for the CDR3: TGTGCCAGCTCACCAAGCTCGACAGCCTTCTACGAGCAGTACTTC.

V gene TRBV5-6 combines with J gene TRBJ1-4; D gene ambiguous. The CDR3 runs to 15 residues. Trimming removed 0 bases at V and 3 bases at J, with 9 bases between. The germline V gene encodes CDR1 SGHDT and CDR2 YYEEEE. The CDR3 is CASSLGSAANEKLFF. The CDR3 DNA reads as TGTGCCAGCAGCTTGGGGTCGGCGGCTAATGAAAAACTGTTTTTT.

The chain links TRBV25-1 to TRBJ1-5; D unclear. The germline V gene has CDR1 MGHDK and CDR2 SYGVNS. CDR3 length: 17 residues. Trimming removed 0 bases from V and 5 bases from J, with 17 bases in between. The CDR3 DNA follows: TGTGCCAGCAGTGAATACAACTTCGGAGGGCTGGATCAGCCCCAGCATTTT. This sequence encodes CASSEYNFGGLDQPQHF.

The V and J genes are TRBV20-1 and TRBJ1-1, with a tentative D call TRBD1 (5 bases). Trimming removed 3 bases from V and 12 bases from J, with 11 bases in between. The CDR3 length is 10 residues. CDR1 and CDR2 from the germline V gene are DFQATT and SNEGSKA (reference sequence). CDR3 protein: CSARGGVTFF. Written as DNA, the CDR3 is TGCAGTGCTAGGGGGGGGGTGACTTTCTTT.

The sample holds one count of this clone. DNA for the CDR3: TGCGCCAGCAGCCATTCCTCCGGGACAGGAGCCGAGCAGTACTTC. It specifies CASSHSSGTGAEQYF. The chain joins TRBV4-3 to TRBJ2-7, with 8 bases fitting TRBD1. V lost 3 bases to trimming and J lost 6 bases; unmatched junction nucleotides: 10. The CDR3 runs 15 residues. Germline V CDR1 and CDR2: LGHNA, YSLEER.

This sequence joins TRBV11-2 and TRBJ1-6; unclear D gene. This CDR3 is 13 amino acids long. Germline CDR1 SGHAT, CDR2 FQNNGV. Between the trimmed V and J ends, which lost 1 base and 10 bases, there was a span of 8 bases. This chain's CDR3 is CASSLAGYSPLHF. DNA for the CDR3: TGTGCCAGCAGCTTAGCCGGGTACTCACCCCTCCACTTT.

The CDR3 DNA reads TGTGCCAGTAGCGCAGCGCCGTCCTACGAGCAGTACTTC. Its translation is CASSAAPSYEQYF. The chain has TRBV19 and TRBJ2-7, with D unclear. The CDR3 sequence is 13 residues long. Deletions cut 6 bases from V and 1 base from J, with 10 bases between. CDR1 is LNHDA, CDR2 SQIVND, per germline (reference sequence).

This chain joins TRBV28 and TRBJ2-3; TRBD2 agrees at 7 bases. The length of the CDR3 is 14 residues. Germline V gives CDR1 MDHEN, CDR2 SYDVKM. V shed 4 bases and J 2 bases; nucleotides not matched to a gene: 3. The CDR3 loop reads CASSSGGITDTQYF. The CDR3 DNA is TGTGCCAGCAGTTCCGGGGGGATCACAGATACGCAGTATTTT.

This chain connects TRBV7-6 to TRBJ2-6; 9 nucleotides agree with TRBD1. The V gene's germline CDR1 is SGHVS and CDR2 FNYEAQ. Losses at the gene ends were 5 bases for V and 0 bases for J; bases not matched to a gene: 11. The CDR3 totals 19 residues. CDR3: CASSPEPGQGPSGANVLTF. CDR3 DNA: TGTGCCAGCAGCCCGGAGCCGGGACAGGGCCCCTCTGGGGCCAACGTCCTGACTTTC.

V gene TRBV5-1 combines with J gene TRBJ1-4; 7 bases align to TRBD1. This CDR3 comprises 16 residues. Trimming took 2 bases from V and 7 from J; bases not matched to a gene: 11. CDR1 is SGHRS, CDR2 YFSETQ, per germline. The CDR3 coding sequence is TGCGCCAGCAGCTTTGGGCCGTGGGCAGGGGGTGAAAAACTGTTTTTT. Its translation: CASSFGPWAGGEKLFF.

The chain employs TRBV4-1 and TRBJ1-1; perhaps TRBD1 as D (5 bases). Germline V CDR1 and CDR2: MGHRA, YSYEKL. V lost 8 bases, J lost 7 bases, and 11 bases lay in between. This CDR3 spans 11 amino acids. Here the CDR3 DNA reads TGCGCCAGCCGAGACGGGGGTGAAGCTTTCTTT. Protein: CASRDGGEAFF.

The V gene is TRBV11-3, the J gene TRBJ2-7, with D tentatively TRBD1 (6 bases). The germline gives CDR1 SGHNT, CDR2 YENEEA. This CDR3 comprises 15 residues. V shed 1 base and J shed 5 bases, with 15 bases lying between them. The CDR3 bases are TGTGCCAGCAGCTTAGGCGTAGGGGGTGCGGACGAGCAGTACTTC. It specifies CASSLGVGGADEQYF.

This chain links TRBV27 with TRBJ2-3; D is uncertain. The CDR3 runs 14 residues. The germline CDR1 and CDR2 sequences are MNHEY and SMNVEV (reference sequence). V was clipped by 5 bases and J by 3 bases, with 12 bases between them. CDR3 sequence reads: CASSQAVKTDTQYF. The CDR3 DNA reads as TGTGCCAGCAGTCAGGCGGTCAAGACAGATACGCAGTATTTT.

As DNA, the CDR3 is TGCGCCAGCAGCTCCGGGGGGGGCGATTTCACTGAAGCTTTCTTT. Translating it yields CASSSGGGDFTEAFF. V is TRBV5-1 and J is TRBJ1-1, with D maybe TRBD1 (6 bases). CDR1 and CDR2 (germline): SGHRS, YFSETQ. V gave up 3 bases and J gave up 4 bases, with 16 bases separating them. The CDR3 covers 15 residues.